The clone carrying this T cell receptor (beta chain) was seen repeatedly, ten times or more. This CDR3 has 13 amino acids. Germline V gives CDR1 DFQATT, CDR2 SNEGSKA (reference sequence). The ends were cut back, 3 bases at V and 1 base at J, with 6 bases in the middle. The data were obtained in a study of T-cell reconstitution after alpha-beta-depleted transplantation in children. During its preparation, the TCRbeta library received unique molecular identifiers. TCRdb analysed the PCR reads with MiXCR anew, one entry per CDR3 protein. The repertoire holds approximately 640,000 distinct CDR3 sequences, with over 15% as singletons.

The clonotype comes from a human donor who donated a stem cell graft to a child with acute myeloid leukemia. This sample comprised PBMCs from the stem cell graft donor, obtained from the stem cell graft. The rearrangement uses TRBV20-1 and TRBJ2-2; D is perhaps TRBD2 (5 bases). The CDR3 region has the DNA TGCAGTGCTAGGAGCGGGAACACCGGGGAGCTGTTTTTT. This translates into CSARSGNTGELFF.